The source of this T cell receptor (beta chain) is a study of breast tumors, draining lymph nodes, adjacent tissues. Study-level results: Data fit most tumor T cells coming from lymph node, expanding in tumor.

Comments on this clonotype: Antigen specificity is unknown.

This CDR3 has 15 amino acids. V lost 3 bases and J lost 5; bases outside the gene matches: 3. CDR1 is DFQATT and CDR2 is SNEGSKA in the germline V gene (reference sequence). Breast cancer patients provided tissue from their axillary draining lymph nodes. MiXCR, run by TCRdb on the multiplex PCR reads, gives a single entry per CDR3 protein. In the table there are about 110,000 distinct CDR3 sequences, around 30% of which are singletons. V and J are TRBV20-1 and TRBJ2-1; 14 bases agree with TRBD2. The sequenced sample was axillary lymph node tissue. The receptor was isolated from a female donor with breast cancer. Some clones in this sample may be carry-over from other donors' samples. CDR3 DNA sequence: TGCAGTGCTAGGGGACTAGCGGGAGTCAACAATGAGCAGTTCTTC. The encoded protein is CSARGLAGVNNEQFF.